A single T cell receptor beta chain is shown here with its context. The antigen it recognizes is unknown. The input lacks base qualities; no much larger clone sits a single base away. The donors were healthy, HIV-negative adults who had no recently reported acute infections or vaccinations. All donors were Caucasian adults living in Nashville, Tennessee, USA. CD4+ T cells were enriched through magnetic negative selection, after which naive cells were positively selected on CD45RA and the remaining negative fraction served as the memory subset. Blood was obtained by leukapheresis, after which PBMCs were separated by Ficoll-Histopaque density gradient centrifugation and cryopreserved in liquid nitrogen vapor phase. Purity and quantity of every magnetically sorted T cell population were checked by analytical flow cytometry. Genomic DNA was isolated from each sorted fraction and quantified by UV absorbance on a Nanodrop 2000c.

The CDR3, cysteine through phenylalanine, is 15 amino acids long. Left in the record is the CDR3 DNA by itself, 45 bases read in frame from the first base. Trimming at the junction amounts to 8 bases on V and 2 bases on J, and the germline ends lie 16 bases apart. As encoded in the germline V gene, CDR1 is MNHNS while CDR2 is SASEGT. TCR CDR3 regions were amplified from genomic DNA by multiplex PCR using the deep immunoSEQ assay. Extracted genomic DNA from each cell subset was distributed evenly across all wells of several immunoSEQ 96-well plates, and each plate was treated as a replicate. Each replicate PCR for sorted subsets received around 210 ng genomic DNA, equal to about 29,000 T cell genomes. Purified libraries were quantified with a Qubit 3.0 fluorometer, sized on a Bioanalyzer 2100, and re-quantified with the KAPA Library Quantification kit. Every immunoSEQ 96-well plate was sequenced on a separate single-read 150-cycle Illumina NextSeq 550 flow cell. In the source study's methods: The immunoSEQ output contained only junctional sequences without quality scores, so filtering could not match that applied to full-length reads. To assign V/J genes and CDR3, sequences were annotated against IMGT germline references using PyIR, a Python wrapper for IgBLAST v1.9. Any read was removed if the V/J assignment was weak (E-value above 1e-6), the CDR3 was missing, or the read contained stop codons, out-of-frame junctions, or ambiguous translated residues. A V3J clonotype was defined by an identical inferred V gene, J gene, and CDR3 amino acid sequence. Percentage overlap between repertoires was computed as shared unique clonotypes divided by the size of the smaller repertoire. RTK rarefaction, the Chao1 estimator, and Recon v2.1 estimates of unobserved clonotypes were used to assess repertoire richness. OLGA was used to compute generation probabilities for all TCRbeta clonotypes that the gDNA method yielded from a handful of donors. What TCRdb holds here is the immuneACCESS table cut down to in-frame rearrangements. Part of the clones is not present; checked against another copy, under half of the missing clones reflect an unresolved V gene, and the others are unexplained. Clone size and the V and J calls come from that table; the DNA yielded D and trimming. For this sample the table gives about 980,000 clones, of which 60% to 85% were detected only once. The ten biggest clones cover about 1.5% of the sample.

This sample stems from a study of shared clonotypes between healthy human individuals (dated by TCRdb to 2020 to 2021). Some background on the complete study: The cohort comprised a couple of women and a few men aged 18 to 49 years. Per donor, three plates each were used for CD4 naive and CD4 memory, two for CD8 naive, and one for CD8 memory. To increase sequencing depth and limit assay-specific biases, different laboratories used diverse techniques to prepare libraries and sequence TCR repertoires. Leukapheresis yielded between about 0.85 and 10 billion PBMCs per donor. To estimate repertoire size and how much clonotype sharing occurs between individuals, the study deeply sequenced the blood TCR repertoires of about five healthy adults. Overall study results and their limits: Incomplete sequencing was indicated by rarefaction of sorted-subset datasets, despite the large sequencing depth. The small number of donors limited the genetic and exposure-history diversity represented. Naive subsets generally had larger estimated clonotype richness than memory subsets. Based on pairwise subsampling, the degree of clonotype sharing among donors was expected to be affected by sequencing depth. Across a few donors, around 5.4% of naive CD4, roughly 3.8% of naive CD8, about 2.3% of memory CD4, and 0.3% to 0.45% of memory CD8 clonotypes were shared. Clonotypes shared by all four sorted-subset donors showed higher generation probabilities than non-shared clonotypes. Sampling was limited to blood, and TCR repertoires in tissue likely differ from TCR repertoires in blood.

The sequencing input was memory CD4+ T cells sorted from blood. Reading the label with the study, this specimen's cell subset or site is: CD45RA-negative fraction. In this chain, TRBV6-1 is recombined with TRBJ1-5; the D gene is perhaps TRBD1, from 5 matching bases. This TCR derives from a man aged 18 to 29 in good health. The nucleotides are TGTGCCAGCCAGACAGTCATCGATCGCAATCAGCCCCAGCATTTT. The encoded protein is CASQTVIDRNQPQHF.